A selection of T cell receptor beta chains follows, all from one sample in a study of response to subunit inactivated influenza vaccine. TCRdb reprocessed the RT-PCR reads with MiXCR, giving one entry per CDR3 protein. The repertoire holds under 550,000 distinct CDR3 sequences, 7.5% to 8.5% seen once, with under 15% in the top ten. Sequenced material: PBMCs from blood, taken around 2 years after vaccination. The receptors stem from a man between 45 and 75 years old who received an inactivated influenza vaccine. Each CDR3 is given with its conserved first and last residue. D genes are given only for firm matches. Size tells how often a clone was seen (once, few, many) or the class of an expanded clone, and some rows leave it out.

TRBJ2-1 TRBD2 TRBV11-2 many CASSAGTSGNNEQFF TGTGCCAGCAGCGCCGGGACTAGCGGGAACAATGAGCAGTTCTTC
TRBJ2-3 - TRBV20-1 few CSASISGSDTQYF TGCAGTGCTAGCATTTCGGGATCAGATACGCAGTATTTT
TRBJ2-2 - TRBV11-2 many CASSLGQGITGELFF TGTGCCAGCAGCTTGGGGCAGGGGATAACCGGGGAGCTGTTTTTT
TRBJ2-1 - TRBV7-9 few CASSTSRESLGDEQFF TGTGCCAGCAGCACAAGCCGGGAAAGCTTGGGCGATGAGCAGTTCTTC
TRBJ2-3 - TRBV6-1 few CASKLWGVRGSADTQYF TGTGCCAGCAAGCTTTGGGGAGTCAGGGGATCAGCAGATACGCAGTATTTT
TRBJ2-1 - TRBV14 - CASSQGGNNEQFF TGTGCCAGCAGCCAAGGAGGGAACAATGAGCAGTTCTTC
TRBJ2-2 TRBD2 TRBV24-1 - CATSDSGLEGGELFF TGTGCCACCAGTGATTCGGGACTAGAAGGCGGGGAGCTGTTTTTT
TRBJ2-1 TRBD1 TRBV2 few CASRMGQGAVNEQFF TGTGCCAGCAGAATGGGACAGGGGGCGGTCAATGAGCAGTTCTTC
TRBJ1-1 - TRBV11-2 many CASSYTAGKTEAFF TGTGCCAGCAGCTACACCGCAGGGAAGACTGAAGCTTTCTTT
TRBJ2-1 TRBD1 TRBV6-5 many CASSSRQGFVKNEQFF TGTGCCAGCAGTTCCAGACAGGGATTCGTTAAGAATGAGCAGTTCTTC
TRBJ2-1 - TRBV11-2 many CASSLGATTPYNEQFF TGTGCCAGCAGCTTAGGCGCGACGACCCCCTACAATGAGCAGTTCTTC
TRBJ2-1 TRBD2 TRBV28 - CASIPAGVWHEQFF TGTGCCAGCATCCCCGCGGGAGTCTGGCATGAGCAGTTCTTC
TRBJ1-2 - TRBV21-1 many CASSTKGSYGYTF TGTGCCAGCAGCACAAAGGGAAGCTATGGCTACACCTTC
TRBJ1-6 - TRBV11-2 - CASSSGQNNSPLHF TGTGCCAGCAGCTCAGGACAGAATAATTCACCCCTCCACTTT
TRBJ2-5 - TRBV3-1 many CASSPSPYGSETQYF TGTGCCAGCAGCCCCTCACCCTATGGTTCGGAGACCCAGTACTTC
TRBJ1-5 - TRBV20-1 few CSARKVSNQPQHF TGCAGTGCTAGAAAGGTCAGCAATCAGCCCCAGCATTTT
TRBJ2-4 - TRBV20-1 few CSARDPGDSKNIQYF TGCAGTGCTAGAGACCCCGGGGACTCCAAAAACATTCAGTACTTC
TRBJ2-3 - TRBV9 many CASSAGTTKDTQYF TGTGCCAGCAGCGCCGGGACGACAAAAGATACGCAGTATTTT
TRBJ1-1 - TRBV7-9 - CASSFKPAEAFF TGTGCCAGCAGCTTCAAACCGGCAGAAGCTTTCTTT
TRBJ2-5 - TRBV29-1 many CSAETAKETQYF TGCAGCGCGGAGACAGCAAAAGAGACCCAGTACTTC
TRBJ2-1 - TRBV7-2 - CASSGGRGNEQFF TGTGCCAGCAGCGGAGGCAGGGGCAATGAGCAGTTCTTC
TRBJ1-2 - TRBV2 - CASSDLLMGANYGYTF TGTGCCAGCAGTGACCTACTCATGGGGGCTAACTATGGCTACACCTTC
TRBJ1-6 - TRBV7-2 few CASSPSPGDNSPLHF TGTGCCAGCAGCCCTTCTCCCGGGGATAATTCACCCCTCCACTTT
TRBJ2-7 TRBD1 TRBV5-1 - CASSQGQSHSYEQYF TGCGCCAGCAGCCAGGGACAGTCTCACTCCTACGAGCAGTACTTC
TRBJ1-1 - TRBV5-1 - CASSLGARMNTEAFF TGCGCCAGCAGCTTGGGGGCCCGAATGAACACTGAAGCTTTCTTT
TRBJ1-2 - TRBV29-1 - CSVNTPGPHGYTF TGCAGCGTTAACACGCCGGGACCCCATGGCTACACCTTC
TRBJ2-2 - TRBV18 many CASSPDRTGELFF TGTGCCAGCTCACCAGACCGAACCGGGGAGCTGTTTTTT
TRBJ2-4 - TRBV3-1 many CASIAGDSVQYF TGTGCCAGCATCGCTGGGGATTCCGTTCAGTACTTC
TRBJ1-5 - TRBV3-1 many CASSLGPLSNQPQHF TGTGCCAGCAGTCTGGGACCCCTTAGCAATCAGCCCCAGCATTTT
TRBJ2-2 - TRBV20-1 few CSARRYRTLNTGELFF TGCAGTGCTAGGCGATATAGGACATTGAACACCGGGGAGCTGTTTTTT
TRBJ2-7 - TRBV12-3/TRBV12-4 - CASSTDSISYEQYF TGTGCCAGCAGTACGGACAGCATCTCCTACGAGCAGTACTTC
TRBJ2-7 - TRBV20-1 - CSAADSYSYEQYF TGCAGTGCCGCTGACAGTTACTCCTACGAGCAGTACTTC
TRBJ2-5 TRBD1 TRBV10-3 - CAISRDRVEGTQYF TGTGCCATCAGCAGGGACAGGGTGGAGGGGACCCAGTACTTC
TRBJ2-1 - TRBV4-3 many CASSQVFGVPAYNEQFF TGCGCCAGCAGCCAAGTGTTCGGTGTACCGGCCTACAATGAGCAGTTCTTC
TRBJ2-4 - TRBV6-2/TRBV6-3 few CASSPNRNIQYF TGTGCCAGCAGCCCGAACAGAAACATTCAGTACTTC